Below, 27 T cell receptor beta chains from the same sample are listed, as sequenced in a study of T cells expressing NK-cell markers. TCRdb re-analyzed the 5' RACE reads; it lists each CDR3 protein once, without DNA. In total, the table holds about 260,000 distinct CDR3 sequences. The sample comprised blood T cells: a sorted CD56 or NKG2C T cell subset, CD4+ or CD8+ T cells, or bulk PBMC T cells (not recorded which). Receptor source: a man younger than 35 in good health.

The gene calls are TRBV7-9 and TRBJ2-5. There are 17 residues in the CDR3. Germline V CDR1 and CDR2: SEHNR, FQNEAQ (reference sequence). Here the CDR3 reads CASSPPFRHDLEETQYF.

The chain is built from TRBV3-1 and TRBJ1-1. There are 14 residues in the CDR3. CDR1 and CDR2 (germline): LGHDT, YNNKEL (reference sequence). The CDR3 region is CASSQSGVNTEAFF.

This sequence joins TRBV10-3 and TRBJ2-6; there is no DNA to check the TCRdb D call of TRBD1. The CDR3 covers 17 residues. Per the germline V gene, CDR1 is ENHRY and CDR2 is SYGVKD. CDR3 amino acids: CAISGQGPGSGANVLTF.

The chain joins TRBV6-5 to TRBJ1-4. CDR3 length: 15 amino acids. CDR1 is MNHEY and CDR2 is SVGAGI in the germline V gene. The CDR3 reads CASSYGRESNEKLFF.

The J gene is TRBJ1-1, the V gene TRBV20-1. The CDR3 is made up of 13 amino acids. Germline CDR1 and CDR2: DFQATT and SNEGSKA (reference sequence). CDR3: CSARERTDSEAFF.

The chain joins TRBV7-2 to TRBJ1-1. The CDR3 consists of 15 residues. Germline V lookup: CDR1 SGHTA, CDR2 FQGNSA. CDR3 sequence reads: CASSPPGLPNTEAFF.

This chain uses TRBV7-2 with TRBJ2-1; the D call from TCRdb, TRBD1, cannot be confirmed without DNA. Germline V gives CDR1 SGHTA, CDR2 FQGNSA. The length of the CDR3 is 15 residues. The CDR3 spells CASREAGPPSYEQFF.

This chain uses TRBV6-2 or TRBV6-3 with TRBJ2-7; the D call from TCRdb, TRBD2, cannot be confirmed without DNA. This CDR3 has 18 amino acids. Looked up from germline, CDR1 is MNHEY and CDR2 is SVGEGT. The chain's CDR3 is CASSSSGLAGVLMYEQYF.

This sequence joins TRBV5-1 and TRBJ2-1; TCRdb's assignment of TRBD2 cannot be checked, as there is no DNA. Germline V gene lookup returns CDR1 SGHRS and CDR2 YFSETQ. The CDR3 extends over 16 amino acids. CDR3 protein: CASSYQLAGVYNEQFF.

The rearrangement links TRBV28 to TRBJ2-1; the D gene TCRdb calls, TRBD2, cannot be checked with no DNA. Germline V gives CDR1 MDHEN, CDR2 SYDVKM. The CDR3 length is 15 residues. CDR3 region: CASSPGTSGSNEQFF.

The CDR3 loop is CASSSALGGGKNIQYF. The rearrangement uses TRBV5-6 and TRBJ2-4. Germline V gives CDR1 SGHDT, CDR2 YYEEEE. This CDR3 is built from 16 residues.

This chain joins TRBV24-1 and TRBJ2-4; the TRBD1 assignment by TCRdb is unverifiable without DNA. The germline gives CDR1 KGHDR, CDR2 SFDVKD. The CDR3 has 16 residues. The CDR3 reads CATSIETGYTKNIQYF.

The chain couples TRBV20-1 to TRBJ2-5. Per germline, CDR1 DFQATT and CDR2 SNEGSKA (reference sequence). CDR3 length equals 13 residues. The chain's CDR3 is CSARVKVGETQYF.

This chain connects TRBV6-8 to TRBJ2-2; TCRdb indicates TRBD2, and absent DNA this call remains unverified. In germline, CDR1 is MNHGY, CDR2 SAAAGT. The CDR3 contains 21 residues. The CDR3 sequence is CASSYSGTSGRAGIFTGELFF.

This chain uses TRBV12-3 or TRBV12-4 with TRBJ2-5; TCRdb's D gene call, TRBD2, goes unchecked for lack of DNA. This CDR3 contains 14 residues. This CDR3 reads CASSPEAGFGTQYF.

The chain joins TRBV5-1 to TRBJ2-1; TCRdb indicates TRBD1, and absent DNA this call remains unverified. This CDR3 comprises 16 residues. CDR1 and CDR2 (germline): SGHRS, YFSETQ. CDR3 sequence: CASSPHWDRAYNEQFF.

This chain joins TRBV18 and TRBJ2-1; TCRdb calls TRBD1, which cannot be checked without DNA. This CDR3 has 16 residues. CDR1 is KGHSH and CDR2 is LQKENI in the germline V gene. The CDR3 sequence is CASSPDPVGRAHEQFF.

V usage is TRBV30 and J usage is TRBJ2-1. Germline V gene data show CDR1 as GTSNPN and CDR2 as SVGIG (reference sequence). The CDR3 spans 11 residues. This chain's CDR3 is CAWSFGNEQFF.

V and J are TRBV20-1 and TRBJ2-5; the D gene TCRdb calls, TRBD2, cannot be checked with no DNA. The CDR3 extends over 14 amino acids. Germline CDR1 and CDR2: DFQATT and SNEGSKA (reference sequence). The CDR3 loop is CSATLAGILETQYF.

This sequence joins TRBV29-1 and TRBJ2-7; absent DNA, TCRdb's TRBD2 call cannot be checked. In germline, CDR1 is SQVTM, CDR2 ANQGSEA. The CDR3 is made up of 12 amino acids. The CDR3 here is CSPTRGGYEQYF.

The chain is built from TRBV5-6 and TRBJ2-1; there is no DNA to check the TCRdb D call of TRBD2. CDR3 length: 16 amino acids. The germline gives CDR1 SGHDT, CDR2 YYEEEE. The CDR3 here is CASSYDSGRAANEQFF.

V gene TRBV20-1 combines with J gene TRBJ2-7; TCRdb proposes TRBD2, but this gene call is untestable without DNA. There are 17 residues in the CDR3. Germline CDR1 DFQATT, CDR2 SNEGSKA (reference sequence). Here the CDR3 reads CSARSSSVTSGTSRRYF.

The CDR3 spells CASSPTFPLNTGELFF. The gene calls are TRBV5-1 and TRBJ2-2. Germline-derived CDR1 and CDR2 are SGHRS and YFSETQ. CDR3 length equals 16 residues.

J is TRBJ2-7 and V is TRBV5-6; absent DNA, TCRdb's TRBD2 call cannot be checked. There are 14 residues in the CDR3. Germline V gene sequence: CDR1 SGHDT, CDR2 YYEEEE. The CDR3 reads CASSPEGRTYEQYF.

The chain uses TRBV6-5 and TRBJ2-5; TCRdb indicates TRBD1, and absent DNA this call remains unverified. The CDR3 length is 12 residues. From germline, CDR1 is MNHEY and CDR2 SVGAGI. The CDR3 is CASTTGLETQYF.

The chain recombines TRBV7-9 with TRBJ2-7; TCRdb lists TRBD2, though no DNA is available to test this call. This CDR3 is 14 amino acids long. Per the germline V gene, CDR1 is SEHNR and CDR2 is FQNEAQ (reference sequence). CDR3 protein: CASSTAGGSYEQYF.

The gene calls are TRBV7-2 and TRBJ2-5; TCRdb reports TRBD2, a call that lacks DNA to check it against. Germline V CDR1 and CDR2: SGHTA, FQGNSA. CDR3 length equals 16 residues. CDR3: CASSLGALAGVETQYF.